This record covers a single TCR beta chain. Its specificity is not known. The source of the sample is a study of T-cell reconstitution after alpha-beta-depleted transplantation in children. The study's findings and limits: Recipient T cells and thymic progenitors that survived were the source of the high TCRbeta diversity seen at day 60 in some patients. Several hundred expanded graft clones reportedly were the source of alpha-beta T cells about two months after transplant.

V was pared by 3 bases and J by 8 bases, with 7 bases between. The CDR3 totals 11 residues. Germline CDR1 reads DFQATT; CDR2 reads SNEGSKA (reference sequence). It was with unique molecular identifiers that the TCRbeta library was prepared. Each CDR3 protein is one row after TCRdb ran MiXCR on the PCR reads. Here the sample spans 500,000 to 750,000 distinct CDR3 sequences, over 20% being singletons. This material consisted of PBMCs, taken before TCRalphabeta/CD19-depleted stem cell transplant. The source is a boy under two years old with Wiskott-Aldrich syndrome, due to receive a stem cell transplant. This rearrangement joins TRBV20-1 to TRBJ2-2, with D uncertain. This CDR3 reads CSARLGGELFF. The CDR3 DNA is TGCAGTGCTAGGTTGGGGGGGGAGCTGTTTTTT.